The 32 T cell receptor beta chains given below trace back to one sample, sequenced in a study of graft-versus-host responses after intestinal transplantation. No antigen is known for these receptors. Some clones are missing from TCRdb's copy, which holds only in-frame ones; the method was immunoSEQ multiplex PCR. The sample consists of more than 95,000 clones, approximately 93% of them appearing once. The specimen comprised unstimulated CD8+ T cells sorted from spleen or lymph node cells, sampled before intestinal transplant. The source is a human donor who received an intestinal transplant.

The chain employs TRBV6-6 and TRBJ1-1; TRBD1 aligns across 8 bases. The trim removed 6 bases at V and 4 bases at J, leaving 13 bases unmatched. The CDR3 loop spans 16 amino acids. CDR1 is MNHNY and CDR2 is SVGAGI in the germline V gene (reference sequence). The CDR3 protein is CASSPRPLTGGTEAFF. DNA of the CDR3: TGTGCCAGCAGCCCCCGCCCTCTTACAGGGGGCACTGAAGCTTTCTTT.

V and J are TRBV13 and TRBJ1-3, with 10 bases identical to TRBD1. The CDR3 totals 15 residues. The trim removed 5 bases at V and 3 bases at J, leaving 4 bases unmatched. Germline lookup yields CDR1 PRHDT and CDR2 FYEKMQ (reference sequence). The CDR3 nucleotides read TGTGCCAGCAGCCCTTGGACAGGGGGTGGAAACACCATATATTTT. Its translation is CASSPWTGGGNTIYF.

This clone was counted between two and nine times. The CDR3 protein is CASSLGQDRDTIYF. The CDR3 DNA follows: TGCGCCAGCAGCTTGGGCCAGGATCGAGACACCATATATTTT. The V and J genes are TRBV5-1 and TRBJ1-3, with D uncertain. Germline CDR1 and CDR2: SGHRS and YFSETQ. The CDR3 is made up of 14 amino acids. With 0 bases removed from V and 8 bases from J, the gap between germline ends came to 12 bases.

This chain joins TRBV29-1 and TRBJ1-1; D remains ambiguous. CDR3 length: 12 residues. Trimming left V 7 bases short and J 4 bases short, with 13 bases between. Germline assignment: CDR1 SQVTM and CDR2 ANQGSEA. The CDR3 DNA follows: TGCAGCGGGGAGGGTGTTCGCACTGAAGCTTTCTTT. Translated: CSGEGVRTEAFF. Full variable domain (remainder filled in from reference TRBV29-1 and TRBJ1-1): SAVISQKPSRDICQRGTSLTIQCQVDSQVTMMFWYRQQPGQSLTLIATANQGSEATYESGFVIDKFPISRPNLTFSTLTVSNMSPEDSSIYLCSGEGVRTEAFFGQGTRLTVV.

The rearrangement joins TRBV30 to TRBJ2-3; TRBD1 matches at 7 bases. Germline V gives CDR1 GTSNPN, CDR2 SVGIG (reference sequence). This CDR3 is built from 11 residues. The V segment lost 8 bases and the J segment 3 bases; nucleotides outside the gene matches: 2. The CDR3 loop is CALDRTDTQYF. CDR3 in DNA: TGTGCCCTGGACAGGACAGATACGCAGTATTTT.

The CDR3 protein is CAWSPNSFLGYTF. The DNA of the CDR3 is TGTGCCTGGAGTCCGAACAGTTTCTTAGGCTACACCTTC. The chain employs TRBV30 and TRBJ1-2; no definite D call. The CDR3 spans 13 residues. Germline assignment: CDR1 GTSNPN and CDR2 SVGIG (reference sequence). Trimming took off 2 bases at V and 8 bases at J, with 15 bases between the two ends.

The J gene is TRBJ1-3, the V gene TRBV30; no clear D gene. The CDR3 runs 13 residues. Germline V gene sequence: CDR1 GTSNPN, CDR2 SVGIG (reference sequence). Deletions cut 5 bases from V and 0 bases from J, with 8 bases between. For the CDR3, the DNA is TGTGCCTGGCAAGTCATCTCTGGAAACACCATATATTTT. It specifies CAWQVISGNTIYF. The full variable domain, completed using reference TRBV30 and TRBJ1-3, is SQTIHQWPATLVQPVGSPLSLECTVEGTSNPNLYWYRQAAGRGLQLLFYSVGIGQISSEVPQNLSASRPQDRQFILSSKKLLLSDSGFYLCAWQVISGNTIYFGEGSWLTVV.

The V gene is TRBV4-1, the J gene TRBJ2-5, with TRBD2 matching 11 bases. This CDR3 is built from 17 residues. V was pared by 0 bases and J by 5 bases, with 8 bases of the junction left unmatched. Germline lookup yields CDR1 MGHRA and CDR2 YSYEKL. The CDR3 nucleotides read TGCGCCAGCAGCCAAGATAGCCTAGCGGGGGGCCTGGAGACCCAGTACTTC. Residues: CASSQDSLAGGLETQYF.

This chain connects TRBV7-6 to TRBJ2-5; D remains unclear. The V gene lost 6 bases and the J gene lost 4 bases, with 6 bases spanning the gap. The CDR3 spans 11 residues. Germline V gene lookup returns CDR1 SGHVS and CDR2 FNYEAQ. The CDR3 bases are TGTGCCAGCAGGGAAGGAGAGACCCAGTACTTC. This gives the protein CASREGETQYF.

This clone was counted a few times. Because the CDR3's place on the DNA is in doubt, the DNA is left out and the CDR3 is given as listed by TCRdb. The J gene is TRBJ2-7, the V gene TRBV21-1; the listed D gene, TRBD1, was not tested against the DNA. TRBV21-1 is annotated as a pseudogene. Termini included, the CDR3 measures 15 amino acids. This CDR3 is CASSKVGQGAREQYF.

This chain uses TRBV11-2 with TRBJ2-3; D uncertain. The CDR3 consists of 16 residues. V was shortened by 1 base and J by 1 base, with 12 bases between the two germline ends. Germline V gives CDR1 SGHAT, CDR2 FQNNGV. CDR3 bases: TGTGCCAGCAGCTTAGCACTCCAAGGTGGCACAGATACGCAGTATTTT. This gives the protein CASSLALQGGTDTQYF. The variable domain in full, completed from reference TRBV11-2 and TRBJ2-3, reads EAGVAQSPRYKIIEKRQSVAFWCNPISGHATLYWYQQILGQGPKLLIQFQNNGVVDDSQLPKDRFSAERLKGVDSTLKIQPAKLEDSAVYLCASSLALQGGTDTQYFGPGTRLTVL.

The chain has TRBV20-1 and TRBJ2-7; D not resolved. Trimming stripped 4 bases from V and 3 bases from J, with 7 bases between. Germline CDR1 is DFQATT and CDR2 is SNEGSKA (reference sequence). This CDR3 comprises 11 residues. CDR3 DNA sequence: TGCAGTGCTATTGACAACTACGAGCAGTACTTC. Its translation is CSAIDNYEQYF.

The chain carries TRBV6-1 and TRBJ1-2; 8 bases agree with TRBD1. Germline CDR1 is MNHNS and CDR2 is SASEGT. The CDR3 has 13 residues. With V trimmed by 10 bases and J by 1 base, 5 bases remained unmatched. The CDR3 region has the DNA TGTGCCACAGGGACAGGTCTTAACTATGGCTACACCTTC. This encodes CATGTGLNYGYTF.

The chain recombines TRBV14 with TRBJ2-1, with 7 nucleotides matching TRBD2. Trimming took 1 base from V and 0 from J; bases not matched to a gene: 12. This CDR3 comprises 19 residues. Germline V gene sequence: CDR1 SGHDN, CDR2 FVKESK. In DNA, the CDR3 is TGTGCCAGCAGCCAAGTTGGGGGGGGAGTTGTAAGCTCCTACAATGAGCAGTTCTTC. This sequence encodes CASSQVGGGVVSSYNEQFF. Full variable domain (rest looked up from reference TRBV14 and TRBJ2-1): EAGVTQFPSHSVIEKGQTVTLRCDPISGHDNLYWYRRVMGKEIKFLLHFVKESKQDESGMPNNRFLAERTGGTYSTLKVQPAELEDSGVYFCASSQVGGGVVSSYNEQFFGPGTRLTVL.

The chain has TRBV6-5 and TRBJ2-7; no clear D. V lost 5 bases to trimming and J lost 6 bases, with 17 bases between them. This CDR3 contains 14 residues. Germline values: CDR1 MNHEY, CDR2 SVGAGI. DNA for the CDR3: TGTGCCAGCAGTGAGGCCGCGCTCCTCCCCGAGCAGTACTTC. This codes for CASSEAALLPEQYF.

The CDR3 region has the DNA TGTGCCAGCATGTGGGAAGATTCACCCCTCCACTTT. Translation gives CASMWEDSPLHF. J is TRBJ1-6 and V is TRBV6-4; no clear D gene. Looked up from germline, CDR1 is MRHNA and CDR2 is SNTAGT. The CDR3 loop spans 12 amino acids. V was cut by 7 bases and J by 8 bases, with 9 bases left in between.

This chain uses TRBV7-2 with TRBJ1-2; 9 positions agree with TRBD1. Germline assignment: CDR1 SGHTA and CDR2 FQGNSA. Germline trimming cut 1 base from V and 7 bases from J; bases unmatched to any gene: 13. This CDR3 spans 17 amino acids. The CDR3 coding sequence is TGTGCCAGCAGCTTAGAGCAGTACAGGGGGCGCGAAGGTGGCTACACCTTC. Its protein is CASSLEQYRGREGGYTF.

Of note for this clone: Other DNA sequences from this sample encode an identical CDR3 as well. V is TRBV5-1 and J is TRBJ1-1; the D is unclear. V dropped 2 bases and J dropped 1 base, with 6 bases sitting between them. The CDR3 extends over 13 amino acids. From germline, CDR1 is SGHRS and CDR2 YFSETQ. CDR3 protein: CASSLAGNTEAFF. CDR3 coding DNA: TGCGCCAGCAGCTTAGCAGGGAACACTGAAGCTTTCTTT.

The chain links TRBV2 to TRBJ2-7, with D maybe TRBD1 (7 bases). V lost 5 bases, J lost 4 bases, and 21 bases lay in between. The CDR3 is 16 amino acids. The germline V gene has CDR1 SNHLY and CDR2 FYNNEI. CDR3 protein: CASSPVEGQNIYEQYF. Here the CDR3 DNA reads TGTGCCAGCAGTCCGGTGGAGGGACAGAACATATACGAGCAGTACTTC.

The rearrangement uses TRBV5-8 and TRBJ2-1, with a possible D match to TRBD2 (6 bases). The CDR3 runs 17 residues. CDR1 and CDR2 from the germline V gene are SGHTS and YDEGEE. Trimming removed 0 bases from V and 5 bases from J, with 18 bases in between. In DNA form, the CDR3 reads TGTGCCAGCAGCTTGGGGTGGAGGGGATCGTCCCACAATGAGCAGTTCTTC. Amino acids: CASSLGWRGSSHNEQFF. The full variable domain, in which reference TRBV5-8 and TRBJ2-1 provide the parts outside the CDR3, is EAGVTQSPTHLIKTRGQQATLRCSPISGHTSVYWYQQALGLGLQFLLWYDEGEERNRGNFPPRFSGRQFPNYSSELNVNALELEDSALYLCASSLGWRGSSHNEQFFGPGTRLTVL.

The chain carries TRBV7-8 and TRBJ2-3; 7 nucleotides align to TRBD1. Germline V gene lookup returns CDR1 SGHVS and CDR2 FQNEAQ. This CDR3 contains 15 residues. V trimming: 2 bases; J trimming: 6 bases; junction bases outside the gene matches: 8. CDR3 nucleotides: TGTGCCAGCAGCTTAATAGAGGGGGCTCTGGATACGCAGTATTTT. It specifies CASSLIEGALDTQYF.

The chain couples TRBV27 to TRBJ1-2, with TRBD1 as a possible D gene (5 bases). Germline CDR1 and CDR2: MNHEY and SMNVEV (reference sequence). There are 14 residues in the CDR3. V was clipped by 5 bases and J by 3 bases, with 13 bases between them. CDR3: CASSLSGLHYGYTF. CDR3 coding DNA: TGTGCCAGCAGTCTCTCGGGGCTCCACTATGGCTACACCTTC.

The V and J genes are TRBV2 and TRBJ1-5; 10 bases map to TRBD1. Germline CDR1 is SNHLY and CDR2 is FYNNEI. The CDR3 covers 15 residues. Losses at the gene ends were 8 bases for V and 9 bases for J; bases not matched to a gene: 13. In nucleotides, the CDR3 is TGTGCCAGCGACGACAGGGGGCCTTTAAAGGGGCCCCAGCATTTT. Its translation is CASDDRGPLKGPQHF.

V usage is TRBV11-2 and J usage is TRBJ1-1; 7 bases match TRBD1. In germline, CDR1 is SGHAT, CDR2 FQNNGV. V trimming: 2 bases; J trimming: 0 bases; junction bases outside the gene matches: 6. The CDR3 contains 16 residues. The CDR3 sequence is CASSLREGAMNTEAFF. The DNA for the CDR3 is TGTGCCAGCAGCTTACGTGAGGGGGCCATGAACACTGAAGCTTTCTTT.

This clone was seen only a few times. The chain combines TRBV19 with TRBJ1-4, with 9 bases matching TRBD1. CDR3 length: 20 amino acids. V dropped 8 bases and J dropped 8; count of bases not matched to a gene: 27. Germline V CDR1 and CDR2: LNHDA, SQIVND (reference sequence). CDR3 loop: CASSPGQGSSIRGTREKLFF. CDR3 nucleotide sequence: TGTGCCAGTTCTCCGGGACAGGGAAGTTCGATTCGAGGGACAAGGGAAAAACTGTTTTTT.

The V and J genes are TRBV27 and TRBJ2-7; TRBD1 or TRBD2 may be the D gene (6 bases each). In germline, CDR1 is MNHEY, CDR2 SMNVEV (reference sequence). Between the trimmed V and J ends, which lost 2 bases and 4 bases, there was a span of 12 bases. This CDR3 region has 14 residues. The CDR3: CASSLGGQGYEQYF. CDR3 bases: TGTGCCAGCAGTTTAGGGGGGCAGGGGTACGAGCAGTACTTC.

This clone was picked up one time. The V call is TRBV4-1, the J call TRBJ1-2, with TRBD1 matching 8 bases. Germline V gene sequence: CDR1 MGHRA, CDR2 YSYEKL. Unmatched junction bases numbered 17, after V lost 0 bases and J lost 8 bases. This CDR3 region has 18 residues. The CDR3 bases are TGCGCCAGCAGCCAAGATCTTTCAGGGCAGGGGGCTCCGGGGGGCTACACCTTC. It specifies CASSQDLSGQGAPGGYTF.

J is TRBJ2-6 and V is TRBV19; D unresolved. The germline V gene encodes CDR1 LNHDA and CDR2 SQIVND (reference sequence). Trimming removed 7 bases at V and 13 bases at J, with 11 bases between. The CDR3 length is 11 residues. The CDR3 DNA reads TGTGCCAGTACCAACCTCGGGGTCCTGACTTTC. Its protein is CASTNLGVLTF.

The CDR3 DNA reads TGTGCCAGCAGTGACCGCGAGGAGGGGGGGGTGAATCAGCCCCAGCATTTT. This sequence encodes CASSDREEGGVNQPQHF. V usage is TRBV2 and J usage is TRBJ1-5, with D perhaps TRBD1 (6 bases). Trimming pared 3 bases from V and 4 bases from J, leaving 19 bases between. This CDR3 spans 17 amino acids. CDR1 and CDR2 from the germline V gene are SNHLY and FYNNEI. The full variable domain, its missing parts supplied by reference TRBV2 and TRBJ1-5, is EPEVTQTPSHQVTQMGQEVILRCVPISNHLYFYWYRQILGQKVEFLVSFYNNEISEKSEIFDDQFSVERPDGSNFTLKIRSTKLEDSAMYFCASSDREEGGVNQPQHFGDGTRLSIL.

The rearrangement joins TRBV6-6 to TRBJ1-3; no clear D. CDR3 size: 16 residues. Germline V lookup: CDR1 MNHNY, CDR2 SVGAGI (reference sequence). V dropped 2 bases and J dropped 0 bases, with 11 bases sitting between them. This chain's CDR3 is CASSYEPSSSGNTIYF. The CDR3 DNA reads TGTGCCAGCAGTTACGAACCATCCTCCTCTGGAAACACCATATATTTT.

This chain connects TRBV30 to TRBJ2-5; 10 bases fit TRBD2. Trimming cost V 5 bases and J 5 bases; bases outside gene matches: 5. This CDR3 is 13 amino acids long. CDR1 GTSNPN and CDR2 SVGIG come from the germline V gene (reference sequence). CDR3 in amino acids: CAWAGLAAETQYF. The DNA for the CDR3 is TGTGCCTGGGCCGGACTAGCGGCGGAGACCCAGTACTTC.

The chain links TRBV29-1 to TRBJ2-1; 9 positions agree with TRBD2. CDR1 and CDR2 (germline): SQVTM, ANQGSEA. The CDR3 extends over 14 amino acids. V lost 6 bases to trimming and J lost 4 bases; unmatched junction nucleotides: 7. The CDR3 nucleotides are TGCAGCGTACATAGCGGGGGCGGGTACAATGAGCAGTTCTTC. Protein: CSVHSGGGYNEQFF.